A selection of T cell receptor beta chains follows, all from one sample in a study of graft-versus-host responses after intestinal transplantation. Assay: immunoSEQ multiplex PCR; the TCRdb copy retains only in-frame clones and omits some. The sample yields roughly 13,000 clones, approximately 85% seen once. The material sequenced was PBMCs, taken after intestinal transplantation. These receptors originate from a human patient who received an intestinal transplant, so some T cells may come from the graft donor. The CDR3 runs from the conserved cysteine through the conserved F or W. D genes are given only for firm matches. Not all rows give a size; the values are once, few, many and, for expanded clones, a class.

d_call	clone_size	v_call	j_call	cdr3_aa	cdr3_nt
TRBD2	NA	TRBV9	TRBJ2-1	CASSVSSGSGKNEQFF	TGTGCCAGCAGCGTAAGTAGCGGGAGCGGGAAGAATGAGCAGTTCTTC
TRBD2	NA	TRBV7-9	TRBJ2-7	CASSHQGTSGRIISYEQYF	TGTGCCAGCAGCCACCAGGGGACTAGCGGGAGGATTATCTCCTACGAGCAGTACTTC
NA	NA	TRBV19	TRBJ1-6	CASDQTENSTPLHF	TGTGCCAGCGATCAAACGGAAAATTCTACACCCCTCCACTTT
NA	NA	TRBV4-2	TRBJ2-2	CASSQGTGDTGELFF	TGTGCCAGCAGCCAAGGGACTGGCGACACCGGGGAGCTGTTTTTT
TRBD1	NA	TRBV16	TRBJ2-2	CASSQFRDSQTGELFF	TGTGCCAGCAGCCAATTCCGGGACAGTCAAACCGGGGAGCTGTTTTTT
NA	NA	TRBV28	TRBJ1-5	CASSYGQPQHF	TGTGCCAGCAGTTATGGACAGCCCCAGCATTTT
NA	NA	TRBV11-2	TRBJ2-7	CASSLAHSYEQYF	TGTGCCAGCAGCTTAGCGCACTCCTACGAGCAGTACTTC
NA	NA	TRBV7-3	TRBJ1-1	CASSLDPGRTEAFF	TGTGCCAGCAGCTTAGACCCAGGGAGGACTGAAGCTTTCTTT
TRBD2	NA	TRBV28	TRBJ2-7	CASRAGTSYYEQYF	TGTGCCAGCAGGGCCGGGACTAGCTACTACGAGCAGTACTTC
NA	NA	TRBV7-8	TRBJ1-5	CASSLYRGPPYSNQPQHF	TGTGCCAGCAGCTTATACCGAGGGCCTCCTTATAGCAATCAGCCCCAGCATTTT
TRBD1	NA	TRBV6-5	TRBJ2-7	CASSYRGRFYEQYF	TGTGCCAGCAGTTACAGGGGGCGTTTTTACGAGCAGTACTTC
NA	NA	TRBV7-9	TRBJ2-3	CASSLNWNPRDTQYF	TGTGCCAGCAGCTTAAATTGGAACCCTAGAGATACGCAGTATTTT
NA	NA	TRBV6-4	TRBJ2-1	CASSFDRSYNEQFF	TGTGCCAGCAGTTTTGACCGTTCCTACAATGAGCAGTTCTTC
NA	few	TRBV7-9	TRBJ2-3	CASSFLVSTDTQYF	TGTGCCAGCAGCTTCCTCGTGAGCACAGATACGCAGTATTTT
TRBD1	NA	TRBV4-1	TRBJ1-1	CASSQAGTGNTEAFF	TGCGCCAGCAGCCAGGCTGGGACAGGTAACACTGAAGCTTTCTTT
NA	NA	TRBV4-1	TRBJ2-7	CASSEGKGPGGYEQYF	TGCGCCAGCAGCGAGGGCAAAGGCCCTGGAGGCTACGAGCAGTACTTC
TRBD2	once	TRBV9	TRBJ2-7	CASSPGGSSYEQYF	TGTGCCAGCAGCCCGGGGGGTTCTTCCTACGAGCAGTACTTC
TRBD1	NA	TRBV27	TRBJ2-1	CASSLQGAYNEQFF	TGTGCCAGCAGTTTACAGGGGGCGTACAATGAGCAGTTCTTC
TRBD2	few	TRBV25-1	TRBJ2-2	CASSESLAGPTGELFF	TGTGCCAGCAGTGAATCCCTAGCGGGGCCCACCGGGGAGCTGTTTTTT
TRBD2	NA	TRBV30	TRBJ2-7	CAWMRWRETSSYEQYF	TGTGCCTGGATGCGCTGGCGGGAGACAAGCTCCTACGAGCAGTACTTC
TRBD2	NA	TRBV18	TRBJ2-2	CASSPTSGNTGELFF	TGTGCCAGCTCACCAACTAGCGGGAACACCGGGGAGCTGTTTTTT
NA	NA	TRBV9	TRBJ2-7	CASSAESPGATPRRVGEQYF	TGTGCCAGCAGCGCTGAGTCCCCGGGAGCGACGCCGCGCCGGGTCGGAGAGCAGTACTTC
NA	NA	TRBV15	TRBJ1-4	CATSRDSVRGNEKLFF	TGTGCCACCAGCAGAGATTCGGTGAGGGGTAATGAAAAACTGTTTTTT
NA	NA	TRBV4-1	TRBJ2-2	CASSQNTGELFF	TGCGCCAGCAGCCAAAATACCGGGGAGCTGTTTTTT
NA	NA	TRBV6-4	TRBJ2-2	CASSEGGTGELFF	TGTGCCAGCAGTGAGGGGGGCACCGGGGAGCTGTTTTTT
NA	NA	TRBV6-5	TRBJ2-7	CASSYSRGEIPYEQYF	TGTGCCAGCAGTTACTCGAGGGGGGAAATCCCCTACGAGCAGTACTTC